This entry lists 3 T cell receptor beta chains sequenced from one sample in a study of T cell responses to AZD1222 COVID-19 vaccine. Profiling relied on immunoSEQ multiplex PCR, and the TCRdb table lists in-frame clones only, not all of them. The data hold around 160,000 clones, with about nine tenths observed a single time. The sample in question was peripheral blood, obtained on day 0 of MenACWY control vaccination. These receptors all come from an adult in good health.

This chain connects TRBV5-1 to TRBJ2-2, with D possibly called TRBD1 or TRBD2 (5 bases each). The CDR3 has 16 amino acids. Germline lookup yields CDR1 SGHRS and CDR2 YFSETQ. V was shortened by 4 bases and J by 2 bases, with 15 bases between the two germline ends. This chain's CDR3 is CASSETPGLNTGELFF. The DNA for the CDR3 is TGCGCCAGCAGCGAAACGCCGGGGCTTAACACCGGGGAGCTGTTTTTT. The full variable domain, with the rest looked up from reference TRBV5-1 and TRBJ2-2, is KAGVTQTPRYLIKTRGQQVTLSCSPISGHRSVSWYQQTPGQGLQFLFEYFSETQRNKGNFPGRFSGRQFSNSRSEMNVSTLELGDSALYLCASSETPGLNTGELFFGEGSRLTVL.

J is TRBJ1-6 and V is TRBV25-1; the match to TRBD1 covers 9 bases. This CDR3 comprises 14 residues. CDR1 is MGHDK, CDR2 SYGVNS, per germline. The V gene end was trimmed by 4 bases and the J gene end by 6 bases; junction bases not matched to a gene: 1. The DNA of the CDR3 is TGTGCCAGCAGTGTGACAGGGGGTAATTCACCCCTCCACTTT. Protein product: CASSVTGGNSPLHF.

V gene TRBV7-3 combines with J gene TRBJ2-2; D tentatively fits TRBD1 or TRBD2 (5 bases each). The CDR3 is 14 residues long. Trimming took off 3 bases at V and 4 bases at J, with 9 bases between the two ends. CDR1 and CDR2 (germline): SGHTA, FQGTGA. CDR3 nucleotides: TGTGCCAGCAGCTTGGGGGATAGCACCGGGGAGCTGTTTTTT. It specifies CASSLGDSTGELFF.